This is a list of T cell receptor beta chains from one sample in a study of OX40 agonist ivuxolimab in advanced cancers. The protocol was immunoSEQ multiplex PCR, while the TCRdb copy is restricted to in-frame clones and leaves out a portion. The profile shows 50,000 to 65,000 clones, 85% to 90% of them singletons. The sample here was CD4+ or CD8+ T cells sorted from blood, taken in a trial of the OX40 agonist ivuxolimab. The receptors were sampled from an adult with an advanced solid tumor such as melanoma, head and neck, liver or kidney cancer. The CDR3 runs from the conserved cysteine through the conserved F or W. Clone size is stated in some rows and not others, as once, few, many or a class when expanded.

size | J | V | CDR3
. | TRBJ1-1 | TRBV29-1 | CSVRTGDTEAFF
. | TRBJ2-1 | TRBV6-1 | CASASGLAGANEQFF
. | TRBJ2-5 | TRBV7-2 | CASSPYSGSGGKTQYF
. | TRBJ1-6 | TRBV7-9 | CASSFQGPPLHF
. | TRBJ2-3 | TRBV5-1 | CASSGGASGAMGTDTQYF
. | TRBJ2-1 | TRBV5-1 | CASSSTGGSYNEQFF
. | TRBJ2-5 | TRBV19 | CASSIEGLGETQYF
. | TRBJ1-1 | TRBV10-3 | CAISGGQGNTEAFF
. | TRBJ2-5 | TRBV11-3 | CASSSAGTGARETQYF
. | TRBJ2-4 | TRBV19 | CASSTGDGGSKNIQYF
. | TRBJ2-2 | TRBV7-3 | CASSLTNGGTGELFF
. | TRBJ1-2 | TRBV19 | CASSIAYRQVIYGYTF
. | TRBJ1-5 | TRBV6-5 | CASTTGNQPQHF
. | TRBJ1-1 | TRBV29-1 | CSVGDSGMNTEAFF
. | TRBJ1-2 | TRBV27 | CASSGLQGNYGYTF
once | TRBJ2-7 | TRBV7-2 | CASSLAGKYEQYF
. | TRBJ2-1 | TRBV15 | CATSREAYTYNEQFF
once | TRBJ2-3 | TRBV28 | CASRGGAPDTQYF
. | TRBJ2-2 | TRBV11-2 | CASSLGGTGELFF
once | TRBJ1-2 | TRBV6-5 | CASSSRQGAGGYTF
once | TRBJ2-5 | TRBV10-1 | CASSEDIQETQYF
once | TRBJ1-1 | TRBV2 | CASSGQRGRTEAFF
. | TRBJ1-1 | TRBV25-1 | CASSQAVSPEAFF
. | TRBJ2-3 | TRBV19 | CASSRPPETDTQYF
. | TRBJ1-1 | TRBV29-1 | CSVEGQMNTEAFF
. | TRBJ1-1 | TRBV29-1 | CSVAVGWNTEAFF
. | TRBJ2-3 | TRBV19 | CASSSGGSTDTQYF
. | TRBJ2-2 | TRBV10-3 | CAISGTGNTGELFF
. | TRBJ2-7 | TRBV19 | CASSMVQGYEQYF
. | TRBJ1-3 | TRBV11-2 | CASSPRGTNSGNTIYF
. | TRBJ2-7 | TRBV10-3 | CAIKEGDEQYF
. | TRBJ2-5 | TRBV9 | CASSVGLLAGGRGVETQYF
once | TRBJ2-5 | TRBV4-1 | CASSQDVQGETQYF
once | TRBJ2-5 | TRBV28 | CASSSPQRGGRETQYF
once | TRBJ1-5 | TRBV28 | CASSPGWGNQPQHF
. | TRBJ2-7 | TRBV18 | CASSPGVAYEQYF
. | TRBJ2-7 | TRBV10-3 | CATGQGPSYEQYF
. | TRBJ1-4 | TRBV5-1 | CASSLSRPENEKLFF
. | TRBJ2-7 | TRBV19 | CASRVRPGDSYEQYF
. | TRBJ2-7 | TRBV11-2 | CASSFDWGYEQYF
. | TRBJ1-4 | TRBV30 | CAWGREKLFF
once | TRBJ1-3 | TRBV6-5 | CASSYGRGGNTIYF